A single sample is the source of the 20 T cell receptor beta chains below, sequenced in a study of siplizumab effects on memory and regulatory T cells (dated by TCRdb to between 2018 and 2021). Preparation of the library involved the immunoSEQ multiplex PCR assay. Here the immuneACCESS table is served through TCRdb, limited to in-frame sequences with V and J called. Missing clones are a known gap in these copies; in checked studies unresolved V genes cover under half, and the rest lacks a known reason. For this sample the table gives about 85,000 clones, of which approximately 95% were detected only once. The ten most abundant clones make up around a sixth of the sample. Material: CD8+ T cells sorted from blood. The receptors here all came from a human donor in good health.

The chain links TRBV19 to TRBJ2-1; 9 bases are shared with TRBD1. The CDR3 is made up of 15 amino acids. CDR1 is LNHDA and CDR2 is SQIVND in the germline V gene (reference sequence). J lost 7 bases, V lost 4 bases, and 8 bases had no gene match. The CDR3: CASSSGTGHLNEQFF. For the CDR3, the DNA is TGTGCCAGTAGTAGTGGGACAGGGCATTTGAATGAGCAGTTCTTC. Filled out from reference TRBV19 and TRBJ2-1, the complete variable domain reads DGGITQSPKYLFRKEGQNVTLSCEQNLNHDAMYWYRQDPGQGLRLIYYSQIVNDFQKGDIAEGYSVSREKKESFPLTVTSAQKNPTAFYLCASSSGTGHLNEQFFGPGTRLTVL.

The count of this clone is one. The V call is TRBV5-8, the J call TRBJ2-7; no reliable D call. This CDR3 region has 16 residues. Trimming cost V 4 bases and J 4 bases, with 21 bases left between them. Germline lookup yields CDR1 SGHTS and CDR2 YDEGEE. In DNA form, the CDR3 reads TGTGCCAGCAGCATAGACCTGAGTATACTAAATTACGAGCAGTACTTC. It codes for CASSIDLSILNYEQYF.

The rearrangement links TRBV7-6 to TRBJ2-3; 16 nucleotides align to TRBD2. The CDR3 runs to 21 residues. The trim removed 4 bases at V and 0 bases at J, leaving 13 bases unmatched. The germline V gene encodes CDR1 SGHVS and CDR2 FNYEAQ. The CDR3 DNA reads TGTGCCAGCAGCTGGGCAACGATGGGGGGACTAGCGGGAGGGAGCACAGATACGCAGTATTTT. Encoded protein: CASSWATMGGLAGGSTDTQYF.

This rearrangement joins TRBV2 to TRBJ2-7; the D gene is possibly TRBD2 (5 bases). This CDR3 has 13 amino acids. The germline gives CDR1 SNHLY, CDR2 FYNNEI. With 0 bases removed from V and 3 bases from J, the gap between germline ends came to 6 bases. CDR3 coding DNA: TGTGCCAGCAGTGAAGCCGCGGGCTACGAGCAGTACTTC. This codes for CASSEAAGYEQYF.

This clone was seen just once. CDR3 amino acids: CATKDGTSYNEQFF. CDR3 sequence (DNA): TGTGCCACGAAAGACGGGACTAGTTACAATGAGCAGTTCTTC. The rearrangement links TRBV7-8 to TRBJ2-1, with 8 bases that match TRBD2. This CDR3 has 14 amino acids. Germline CDR1 reads SGHVS; CDR2 reads FQNEAQ. The trim removed 10 bases at V and 4 bases at J, leaving 9 bases unmatched.

The CDR3 region has the DNA TGTGCCAGCAGCGTAGTAGGGGACTCCTACGAGCAGTACTTC. The encoded protein is CASSVVGDSYEQYF. The chain has TRBV9 and TRBJ2-7; maybe TRBD1 (5 bases). This CDR3 contains 14 residues. Germline V CDR1 and CDR2: SGDLS, YYNGEE. The V end lost 0 bases, the J end lost 0 bases, and 7 bases lay between the germline ends.

The gene calls are TRBV6-5 and TRBJ2-1; 10 bases map to TRBD1. Germline loops: CDR1 MNHEY, CDR2 SVGAGI. V gave up 2 bases and J gave up 8 bases; unmatched junction bases: 3. There are 14 residues in the CDR3. In nucleotides, the CDR3 is TGTGCCAGCAGTTACGGGACAGGGGTCGATGAGCAGTTCTTC. Residues: CASSYGTGVDEQFF.

This chain uses TRBV19 with TRBJ2-7; D may be TRBD2 (6 bases). Germline lookup yields CDR1 LNHDA and CDR2 SQIVND (reference sequence). V was pared by 5 bases and J by 2 bases, with 19 bases between. This CDR3 contains 16 residues. The CDR3 here is CASSESGTAGPYEQYF. CDR3 DNA: TGTGCCAGTAGTGAGTCCGGGACTGCGGGTCCCTACGAGCAGTACTTC.

This chain joins TRBV2 and TRBJ1-3; tentatively, D is TRBD1 (5 bases). The V and J ends lost 4 bases and 4 bases respectively, with 14 bases between them. The CDR3 consists of 15 residues. CDR1 is SNHLY and CDR2 is FYNNEI in the germline V gene. The CDR3: CASSVLEDIGNTIYF. CDR3 nucleotide sequence: TGTGCCAGCAGTGTATTGGAGGACATAGGAAACACCATATATTTT.

This clone was observed once. The J gene is TRBJ2-7, the V gene TRBV11-2; 8 nucleotides line up with TRBD2. CDR3 length: 16 amino acids. The V gene end was trimmed by 5 bases and the J gene end by 3 bases; junction bases not matched to a gene: 12. Germline values: CDR1 SGHAT, CDR2 FQNNGV. CDR3 residues: CASSLIPSGLDYEQYF. For the CDR3, the DNA is TGTGCCAGCAGCCTCATCCCCTCGGGACTAGACTACGAGCAGTACTTC. The whole variable domain, remainder taken from reference TRBV11-2 and TRBJ2-7, is EAGVAQSPRYKIIEKRQSVAFWCNPISGHATLYWYQQILGQGPKLLIQFQNNGVVDDSQLPKDRFSAERLKGVDSTLKIQPAKLEDSAVYLCASSLIPSGLDYEQYFGPGTRLTVT.

J is TRBJ2-2 and V is TRBV7-6; 8 bases line up with TRBD2. The CDR3 sequence is 13 residues long. Germline V gene sequence: CDR1 SGHVS, CDR2 FNYEAQ. J lost 5 bases, V lost 9 bases, and 5 bases had no gene match. The CDR3 reads CASLAGGTGELFF. The DNA of the CDR3 is TGTGCCAGTCTAGCGGGTGGTACCGGGGAGCTGTTTTTT.

The chain joins TRBV2 to TRBJ2-1, with 11 nucleotides matching TRBD1. The CDR3 extends over 15 amino acids. V lost 4 bases and J lost 12; bases outside the gene matches: 11. Germline lookup yields CDR1 SNHLY and CDR2 FYNNEI. The CDR3 nucleotides are TGTGCCAGCAGTGCAATGGGACAGGGGGGTAAGGGGCAGTTCTTC. Its protein is CASSAMGQGGKGQFF.

The rearrangement uses TRBV19 and TRBJ1-5; D gene uncertain. The V gene's germline CDR1 is LNHDA and CDR2 SQIVND (reference sequence). This CDR3 has 13 amino acids. The V end lost 8 bases, the J end lost 1 base, and 9 bases lay between the germline ends. The CDR3, as DNA: TGTGCCAGTGGGAGGGAGAGCAATCAGCCCCAGCATTTT. Protein sequence: CASGRESNQPQHF.

V and J are TRBV27 and TRBJ2-7, with 13 bases aligning to TRBD2. Germline V gives CDR1 MNHEY, CDR2 SMNVEV (reference sequence). This CDR3 comprises 16 residues. V shed 1 base, J shed 2 bases, and the junction held 2 bases outside the gene matches. CDR3 nucleotide sequence: TGTGCCAGCAGTTTATGGGGACTAGCGGGGCCCTACGAGCAGTACTTC. Translated: CASSLWGLAGPYEQYF.

The V gene is TRBV7-3, the J gene TRBJ2-2, with TRBD2 identical over 11 bases. Germline V CDR1 and CDR2: SGHTA, FQGTGA. The CDR3 extends over 16 amino acids. J gave up 5 bases and V 5 bases, and 7 bases lay outside the gene matches. The CDR3 nucleotides read TGTGCCAGCAGCGTAATTACTAGCGGGGGAACCGGGGAGCTGTTTTTT. It translates to CASSVITSGGTGELFF.

The chain links TRBV4-1 to TRBJ2-7, with 9 bases aligning to TRBD2. V was pared by 1 base and J by 5 bases, with 3 bases of the junction left unmatched. The CDR3 is made up of 14 amino acids. Germline CDR1 MGHRA, CDR2 YSYEKL. The CDR3 sequence is CASSQVAGANEQYF. CDR3 nucleotide sequence: TGCGCCAGCAGCCAAGTAGCGGGAGCGAACGAGCAGTACTTC.

The chain joins TRBV2 to TRBJ2-3; tentatively, D is TRBD1 or TRBD2 (5 bases each). CDR3 length equals 15 residues. The V end lost 7 bases, the J end lost 0 bases, and 14 bases lay between the germline ends. Looked up from germline, CDR1 is SNHLY and CDR2 is FYNNEI. CDR3 bases: TGTGCCAGCAAAAGATCGGGGCAGAGCACAGATACGCAGTATTTT. This translates into CASKRSGQSTDTQYF.

The J gene is TRBJ2-7, the V gene TRBV14; D gene ambiguous. The CDR3 loop spans 13 amino acids. Per the germline V gene, CDR1 is SGHDN and CDR2 is FVKESK. V was cut by 1 base and J by 4 bases, with 8 bases left in between. The CDR3 sequence: CASSQGVGYEQYF. The CDR3 DNA reads TGTGCCAGCAGCCAAGGAGTAGGATACGAGCAGTACTTC.

This clone was seen just once. J is TRBJ1-1 and V is TRBV10-2; D is ambiguous. The germline V gene encodes CDR1 WSHSY and CDR2 SAAADI. The V gene lost 2 bases and the J gene lost 7 bases, with 14 bases spanning the gap. The CDR3 totals 14 residues. The CDR3 sequence: CASSEGRAFLEAFF. The CDR3 nucleotides read TGCGCCAGCAGTGAGGGAAGGGCTTTCCTTGAAGCTTTCTTT.

As for this clone: A far larger clone is one base from this, pointing to a likely read error. Different DNA sequences within this sample yield the same CDR3. The genes are TRBV5-4 and TRBJ2-5; 8 nucleotides agree with TRBD1. Trimming removed 4 bases from V and 4 bases from J; junction bases left unmatched: 9. The CDR3 has 15 amino acids. The germline CDR1 and CDR2 sequences are SGHNT and YYREEE (reference sequence). The CDR3 nucleotides read TGTGCCAGCAGCCTCAGGGGGCAGGGAGGAGAGACCCAGTACTTC. This gives the protein CASSLRGQGGETQYF.